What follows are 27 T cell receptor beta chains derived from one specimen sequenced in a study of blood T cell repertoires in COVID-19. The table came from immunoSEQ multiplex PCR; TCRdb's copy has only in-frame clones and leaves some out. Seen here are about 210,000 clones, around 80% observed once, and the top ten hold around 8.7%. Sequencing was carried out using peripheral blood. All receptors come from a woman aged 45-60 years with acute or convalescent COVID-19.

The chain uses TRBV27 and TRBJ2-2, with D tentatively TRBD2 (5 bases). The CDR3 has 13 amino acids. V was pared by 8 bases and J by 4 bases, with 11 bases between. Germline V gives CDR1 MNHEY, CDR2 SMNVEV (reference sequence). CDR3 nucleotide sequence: TGTGCCAGCCACAAAGGGAGCACCGGGGAGCTGTTTTTT. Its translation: CASHKGSTGELFF.

The CDR3 DNA is TGTGCCAGTTCGTCGGGTCCGTCGGCGGGCTACGAGCAGTACTTC. It specifies CASSSGPSAGYEQYF. This chain uses TRBV28 with TRBJ2-7, with D possibly being TRBD2 (5 bases). The length of the CDR3 is 15 residues. Germline-derived CDR1 and CDR2 are MDHEN and SYDVKM. Trimming removed 9 bases from V and 3 bases from J, with 21 bases in between. The full variable domain, in which reference TRBV28 and TRBJ2-7 provide the parts outside the CDR3, is DVKVTQSSRYLVKRTGEKVFLECVQDMDHENMFWYRQDPGLGLRLIYFSYDVKMKEKGDIPEGYSVSREKKERFSLILESASTNQTSMYLCASSSGPSAGYEQYFGPGTRLTVT.

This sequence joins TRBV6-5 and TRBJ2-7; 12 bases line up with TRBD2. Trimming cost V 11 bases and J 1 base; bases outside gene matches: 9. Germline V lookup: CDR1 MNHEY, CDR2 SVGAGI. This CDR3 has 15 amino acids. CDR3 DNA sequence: TGTGCCTCTCATCGGGGGACTAGCGGGTCCTACGAGCAGTACTTC. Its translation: CASHRGTSGSYEQYF.

The CDR3 loop reads CASSLFGQQETQYF. Written as DNA, the CDR3 is TGCGCCAGCAGCTTGTTTGGGCAGCAAGAGACCCAGTACTTC. The genes are TRBV5-1 and TRBJ2-5; unclear D gene. V was pared by 1 base and J by 2 bases, with 9 bases between. The CDR3 covers 14 residues. Germline V gene data show CDR1 as SGHRS and CDR2 as YFSETQ.

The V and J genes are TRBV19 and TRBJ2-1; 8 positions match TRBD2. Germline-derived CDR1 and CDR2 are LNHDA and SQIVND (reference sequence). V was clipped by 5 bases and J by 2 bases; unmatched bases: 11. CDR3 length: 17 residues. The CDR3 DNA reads TGTGCCAGTAGTTCTTATCGCCCTAGCGGGCCCTACAATGAGCAGTTCTTC. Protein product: CASSSYRPSGPYNEQFF.

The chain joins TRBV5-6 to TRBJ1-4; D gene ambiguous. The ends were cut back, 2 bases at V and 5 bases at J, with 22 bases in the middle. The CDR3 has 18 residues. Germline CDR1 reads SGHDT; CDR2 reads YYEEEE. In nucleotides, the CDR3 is TGTGCCAGCAGCTTTTTAAGTGTGCTCGCCGGGGAGAATGAAAAACTGTTTTTT. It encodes CASSFLSVLAGENEKLFF.

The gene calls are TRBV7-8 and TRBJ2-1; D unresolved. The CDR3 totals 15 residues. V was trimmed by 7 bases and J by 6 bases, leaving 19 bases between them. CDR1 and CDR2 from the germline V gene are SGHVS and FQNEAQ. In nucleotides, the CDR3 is TGTGCCAGCACCGGCCCCCTAGAGAACTTCAATGAGCAGTTCTTC. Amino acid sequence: CASTGPLENFNEQFF. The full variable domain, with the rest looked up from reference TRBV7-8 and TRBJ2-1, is GAGVSQSPRYKVAKRGQDVALRCDPISGHVSLFWYQQALGQGPEFLTYFQNEAQLDKSGLPSDRFFAERPEGSVSTLKIQRTQQEDSAVYLCASTGPLENFNEQFFGPGTRLTVL.

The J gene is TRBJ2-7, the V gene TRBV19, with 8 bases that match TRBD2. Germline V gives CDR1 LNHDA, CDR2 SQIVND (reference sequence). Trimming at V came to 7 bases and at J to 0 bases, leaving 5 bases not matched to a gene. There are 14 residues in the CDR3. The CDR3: CASTPGTSSYEQYF. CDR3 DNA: TGTGCCAGTACCCCCGGGACTAGCTCCTACGAGCAGTACTTC.

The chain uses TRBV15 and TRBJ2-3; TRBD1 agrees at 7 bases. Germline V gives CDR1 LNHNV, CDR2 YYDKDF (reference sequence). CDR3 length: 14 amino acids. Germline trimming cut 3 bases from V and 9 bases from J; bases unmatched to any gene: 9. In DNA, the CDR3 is TGTGCCACCAGCAGTACCCGACAGGGTGTAACGCAGTATTTT. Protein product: CATSSTRQGVTQYF.

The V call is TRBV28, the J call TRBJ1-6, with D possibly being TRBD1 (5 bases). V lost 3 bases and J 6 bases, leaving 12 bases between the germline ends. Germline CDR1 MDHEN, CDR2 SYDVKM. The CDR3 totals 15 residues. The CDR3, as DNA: TGTGCCAGCAGTTTTAGGGGTTCCCGTAATTCACCCCTCCACTTT. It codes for CASSFRGSRNSPLHF.

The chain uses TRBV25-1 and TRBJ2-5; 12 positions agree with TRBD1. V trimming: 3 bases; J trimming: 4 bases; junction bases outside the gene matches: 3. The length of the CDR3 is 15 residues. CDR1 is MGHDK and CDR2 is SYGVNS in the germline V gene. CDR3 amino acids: CASSEGQGARETQYF. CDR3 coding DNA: TGTGCCAGCAGTGAGGGACAGGGGGCCCGAGAGACCCAGTACTTC.

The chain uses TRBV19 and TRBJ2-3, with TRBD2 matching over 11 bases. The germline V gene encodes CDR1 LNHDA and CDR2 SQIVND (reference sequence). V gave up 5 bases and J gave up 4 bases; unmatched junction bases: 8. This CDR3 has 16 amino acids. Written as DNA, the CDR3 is TGTGCCAGTAGTCCCGGACTAGCGGGTGTATCAGATACGCAGTATTTT. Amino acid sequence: CASSPGLAGVSDTQYF.

CDR3 bases: TGTGCCAGCAGCCCGGGGGGTTGGACAGATACGCAGTATTTT. Protein sequence: CASSPGGWTDTQYF. This sequence joins TRBV28 and TRBJ2-3; 7 bases fit TRBD2. The CDR3 runs to 14 residues. Germline V CDR1 and CDR2: MDHEN, SYDVKM. The trim removed 6 bases at V and 3 bases at J, leaving 6 bases unmatched.

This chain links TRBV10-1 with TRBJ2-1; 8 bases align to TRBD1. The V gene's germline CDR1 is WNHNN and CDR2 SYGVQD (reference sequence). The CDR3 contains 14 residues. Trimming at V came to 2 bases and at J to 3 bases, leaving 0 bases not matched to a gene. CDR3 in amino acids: CASSEGQGYNEQFF. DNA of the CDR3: TGCGCCAGCAGTGAGGGACAGGGCTACAATGAGCAGTTCTTC.

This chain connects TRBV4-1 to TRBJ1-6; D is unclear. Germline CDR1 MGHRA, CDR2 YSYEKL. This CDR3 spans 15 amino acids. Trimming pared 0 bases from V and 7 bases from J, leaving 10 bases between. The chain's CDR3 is CASSQDRPLNSPLHF. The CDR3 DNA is TGCGCCAGCAGCCAAGATCGTCCCCTGAATTCACCCCTCCACTTT.

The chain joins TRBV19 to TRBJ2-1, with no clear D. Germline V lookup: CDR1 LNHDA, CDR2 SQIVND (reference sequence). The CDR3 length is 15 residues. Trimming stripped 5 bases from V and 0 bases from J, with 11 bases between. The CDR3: CASSPLLVSYNEQFF. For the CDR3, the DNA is TGTGCCAGTAGTCCGCTTCTAGTCTCCTACAATGAGCAGTTCTTC.

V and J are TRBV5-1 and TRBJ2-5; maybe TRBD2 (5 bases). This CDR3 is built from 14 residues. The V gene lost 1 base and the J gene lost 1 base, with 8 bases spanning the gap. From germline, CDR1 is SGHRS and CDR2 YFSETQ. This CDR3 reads CASSLSGSQETQYF. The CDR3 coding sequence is TGCGCCAGCAGCTTGTCTGGGAGCCAAGAGACCCAGTACTTC.

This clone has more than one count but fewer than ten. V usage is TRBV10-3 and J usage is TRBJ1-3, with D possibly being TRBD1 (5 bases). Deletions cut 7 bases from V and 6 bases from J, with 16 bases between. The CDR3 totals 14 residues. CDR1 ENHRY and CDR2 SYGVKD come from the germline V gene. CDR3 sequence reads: CAITLDISQNTIYF. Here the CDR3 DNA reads TGTGCCATCACCCTGGACATTTCCCAAAACACCATATATTTT.

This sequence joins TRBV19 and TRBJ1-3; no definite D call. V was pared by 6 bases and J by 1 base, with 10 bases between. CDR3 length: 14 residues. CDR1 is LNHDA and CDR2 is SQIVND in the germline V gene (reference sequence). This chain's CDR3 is CASSLGISGNTIYF. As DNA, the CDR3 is TGTGCCAGTAGCCTCGGGATATCTGGAAACACCATATATTTT.

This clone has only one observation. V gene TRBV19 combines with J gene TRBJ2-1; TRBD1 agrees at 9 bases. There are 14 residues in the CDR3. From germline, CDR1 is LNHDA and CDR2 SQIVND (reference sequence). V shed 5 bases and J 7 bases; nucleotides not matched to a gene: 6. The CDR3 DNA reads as TGTGCCAGTAGTTTACAGGGGGCGCAGAATGAGCAGTTCTTC. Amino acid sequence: CASSLQGAQNEQFF.

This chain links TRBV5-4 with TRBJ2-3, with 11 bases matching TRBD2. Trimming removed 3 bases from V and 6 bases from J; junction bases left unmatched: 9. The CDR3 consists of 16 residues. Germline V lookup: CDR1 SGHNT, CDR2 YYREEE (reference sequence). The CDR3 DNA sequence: TGTGCCAGCAGCTCTCCACTAGCGGGAGTTTCCGATACGCAGTATTTT. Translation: CASSSPLAGVSDTQYF. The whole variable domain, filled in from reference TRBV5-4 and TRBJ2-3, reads ETGVTQSPTHLIKTRGQQVTLRCSSQSGHNTVSWYQQALGQGPQFIFQYYREEENGRGNFPPRFSGLQFPNYSSELNVNALELDDSALYLCASSSPLAGVSDTQYFGPGTRLTVL.

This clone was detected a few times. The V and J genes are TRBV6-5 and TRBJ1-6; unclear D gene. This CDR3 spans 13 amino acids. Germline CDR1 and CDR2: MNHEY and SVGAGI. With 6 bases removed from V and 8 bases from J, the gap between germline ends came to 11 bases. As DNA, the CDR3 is TGTGCCAGCAGGTGGCAGACTGATTCACCCCTCCACTTT. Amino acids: CASRWQTDSPLHF.

The CDR3 region is CASSLRPTAEKLFF. DNA of the CDR3: TGTGCCAGCAGCCTGCGACCGACAGCTGAAAAACTGTTTTTT. The chain couples TRBV7-8 to TRBJ1-4; a weak D match, TRBD1 (5 bases). This CDR3 has 14 residues. Trimming removed 5 bases from V and 7 bases from J, with 14 bases in between. The germline V gene encodes CDR1 SGHVS and CDR2 FQNEAQ.

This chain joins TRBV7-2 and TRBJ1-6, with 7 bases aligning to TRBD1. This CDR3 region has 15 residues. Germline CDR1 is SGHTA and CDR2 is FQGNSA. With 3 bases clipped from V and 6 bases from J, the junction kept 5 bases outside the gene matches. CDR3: CASSFGTVGNSPLHF. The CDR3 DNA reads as TGTGCCAGCAGCTTTGGGACAGTGGGTAATTCACCCCTCCACTTT.

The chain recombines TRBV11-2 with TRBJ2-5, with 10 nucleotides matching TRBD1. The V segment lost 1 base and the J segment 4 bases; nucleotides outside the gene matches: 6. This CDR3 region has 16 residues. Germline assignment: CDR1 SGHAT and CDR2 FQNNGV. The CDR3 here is CASSLVGQGLGETQYF. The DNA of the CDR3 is TGTGCCAGCAGCTTAGTGGGACAGGGGCTGGGAGAGACCCAGTACTTC.

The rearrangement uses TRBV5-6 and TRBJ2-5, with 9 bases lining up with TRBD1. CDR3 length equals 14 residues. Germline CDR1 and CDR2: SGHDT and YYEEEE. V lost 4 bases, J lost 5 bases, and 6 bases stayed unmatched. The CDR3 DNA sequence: TGTGCCAGCAGCCGGACAGGGGATCAGGAGACCCAGTACTTC. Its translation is CASSRTGDQETQYF. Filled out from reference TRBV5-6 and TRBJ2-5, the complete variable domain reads DAGVTQSPTHLIKTRGQQVTLRCSPKSGHDTVSWYQQALGQGPQFIFQYYEEEERQRGNFPDRFSGHQFPNYSSELNVNALLLGDSALYLCASSRTGDQETQYFGPGTRLLVL.

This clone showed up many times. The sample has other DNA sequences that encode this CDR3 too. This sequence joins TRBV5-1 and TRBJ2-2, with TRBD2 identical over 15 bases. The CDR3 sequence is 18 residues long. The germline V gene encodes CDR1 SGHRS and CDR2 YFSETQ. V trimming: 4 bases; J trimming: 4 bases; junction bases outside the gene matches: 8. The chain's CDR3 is CASSPGLAGGPGTGELFF. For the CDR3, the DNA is TGCGCCAGCAGCCCCGGACTAGCGGGAGGGCCTGGCACCGGGGAGCTGTTTTTT.